This T cell receptor (beta chain) was sequenced during a study of T cells in narcolepsy. TCRdb's table, derived via immunoSEQ multiplex PCR, lists solely in-frame clones and lacks some. This sample has tens of thousands of clones, with around 81% found just once. The CDR3 is made up of 15 amino acids. V was shortened by 5 bases and J by 0 bases, with 12 bases between the two germline ends. The germline gives CDR1 SGHTA, CDR2 FQGNSA. Sequencing input: memory (CD45RA-) CD4+ T cells from blood. The gene calls are TRBV7-2 and TRBJ2-3; D remains ambiguous. The clonotype was recovered from a human donor in good health. CDR3 nucleotides: TGTGCCAGCAGCAAAGACCGCGCTAGCACAGATACGCAGTATTTT. Its translation: CASSKDRASTDTQYF.